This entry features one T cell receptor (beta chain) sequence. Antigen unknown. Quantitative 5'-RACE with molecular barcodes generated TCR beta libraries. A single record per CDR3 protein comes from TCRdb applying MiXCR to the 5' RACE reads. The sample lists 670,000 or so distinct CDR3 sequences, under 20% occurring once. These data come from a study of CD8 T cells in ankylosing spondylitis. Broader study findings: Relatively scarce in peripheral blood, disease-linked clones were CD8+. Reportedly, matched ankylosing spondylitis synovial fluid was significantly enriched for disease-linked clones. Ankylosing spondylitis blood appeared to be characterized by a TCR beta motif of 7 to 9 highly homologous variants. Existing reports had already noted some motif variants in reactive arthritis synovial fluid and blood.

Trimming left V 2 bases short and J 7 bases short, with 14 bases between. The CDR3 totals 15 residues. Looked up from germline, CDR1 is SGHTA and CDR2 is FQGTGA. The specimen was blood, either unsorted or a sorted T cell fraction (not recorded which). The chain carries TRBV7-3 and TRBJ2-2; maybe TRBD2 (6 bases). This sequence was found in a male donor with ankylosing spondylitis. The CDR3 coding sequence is TGTGCCAGCAGCTTAGGAGGGAGACGGAACGGGGAGCTGTTTTTT. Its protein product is CASSLGGRRNGELFF.